This TCR beta chain was retrieved from a study of T-cell memory formation after mild COVID-19. V dropped 5 bases and J dropped 5 bases, with 12 bases sitting between them. Germline lookup yields CDR1 KGHDR and CDR2 SFDVKD. The CDR3 loop spans 13 amino acids. TCRdb recomputed calls from the 5' RACE reads with MiXCR, one row per CDR3 protein. The table shows roughly 600,000 distinct CDR3 sequences, with approximately 18% occurring only once. The sample taken for sequencing was PBMCs or a T cell subset sorted from them (not recorded which). The receptor comes from an adult woman who had mild COVID-19 (a few samples of this study predate the infection). Cell type and time point are not known. V and J are TRBV24-1 and TRBJ2-7; D gene ambiguous. This CDR3 reads CATSGPESHEQYF. For the CDR3, the DNA is TGTGCCACCAGTGGTCCGGAAAGTCACGAGCAGTACTTC.